This record covers a single TCR beta chain. A second 7 to 11 cycle PCR used barcoded and J-beta primers. MiXCR was run by TCRdb on the 5' RACE reads, yielding one entry per CDR3 protein. The sample includes 850,000 to 1,100,000 distinct CDR3 sequences, less than 45% of them seen just once. This entry comes from a study of blood T cells in healthy people across ages. Per the germline V gene, CDR1 is SGHDN and CDR2 is FVKESK. The CDR3 has 14 amino acids. Trimming left V 2 bases short and J 3 bases short, with 8 bases between. Isolation recovered at least 7 million PBMCs from every sample. The V call is TRBV14, the J call TRBJ2-4, with D uncertain. Material for sequencing was blood. This receptor was identified in a man between 18 and 35 years old in good health. In nucleotides, the CDR3 is TGTGCCAGCAGCCAACGCGAAAACAAAAACATTCAGTACTTC. As protein: CASSQRENKNIQYF.